One sample yielded the 11 T cell receptor beta chains listed below, sequenced in a study of early T cells in non-severe SARS-CoV-2 infection. TCRdb re-called the 5' RACE reads through MiXCR, storing one row per CDR3 protein. The sample contains tens of thousands of distinct CDR3 sequences, about 13% of which appear only once. The sequencing input was whole blood. The receptor set was obtained from an adult who was a healthcare worker with PCR-confirmed SARS-CoV-2 infection or an uninfected control (not recorded which).

This clonotype was counted between two and nine times. The chain uses TRBV7-9 and TRBJ2-7, with D possibly called TRBD1 or TRBD2 (5 bases each). Trimming took off 5 bases at V and 5 bases at J, with 13 bases between the two ends. The CDR3 covers 13 residues. Germline assignment: CDR1 SEHNR and CDR2 FQNEAQ (reference sequence). The CDR3: CASSPVGAHEQYF. The CDR3 coding sequence is TGTGCCAGCAGCCCGGTCGGGGCCCACGAGCAGTACTTC.

This clonotype was found many times. V is TRBV19 and J is TRBJ1-2; the match to TRBD1 covers 8 bases. The CDR3 sequence is 11 residues long. With V trimmed by 6 bases and J by 6 bases, 0 bases remained unmatched. Germline values: CDR1 LNHDA, CDR2 SQIVND (reference sequence). CDR3: CASRTGDGYTF. DNA of the CDR3: TGTGCCAGTAGGACAGGGGATGGCTACACCTTC.

The chain has TRBV10-3 and TRBJ2-7; the D is unclear. Trimming left V 3 bases short and J 3 bases short, with 9 bases between. CDR1 and CDR2 (germline): ENHRY, SYGVKD. The CDR3 consists of 13 residues. CDR3 coding DNA: TGTGCCATCAGTGACCTTGGCATCTACGAGCAGTACTTC. Its translation is CAISDLGIYEQYF.

This chain uses TRBV7-6 with TRBJ2-1, with D possibly being TRBD1 (5 bases). Germline V gene sequence: CDR1 SGHVS, CDR2 FNYEAQ. Trimming stripped 1 base from V and 6 bases from J, with 13 bases between. The CDR3 spans 15 residues. For the CDR3, the DNA is TGTGCCAGCAGCTTAGTCGTGGCAGGGCGCAATGAGCAGTTCTTC. As protein: CASSLVVAGRNEQFF.

The chain links TRBV4-3 to TRBJ2-2; D is ambiguous. The germline CDR1 and CDR2 sequences are LGHNA and YSLEER. There are 14 residues in the CDR3. Trimming left V 3 bases short and J 8 bases short, with 13 bases between. The CDR3 DNA reads as TGCGCCAGCAGCCATGCAGGCCTGGCGGGGGAGCTGTTTTTT. Translation: CASSHAGLAGELFF.

The chain recombines TRBV14 with TRBJ1-1; the D gene is possibly TRBD1 (6 bases). CDR3 length: 16 residues. The ends were cut back, 4 bases at V and 3 bases at J, with 18 bases in the middle. Germline V gives CDR1 SGHDN, CDR2 FVKESK. This CDR3 reads CASSLGWGLRHTEAFF. CDR3 sequence (DNA): TGTGCCAGCAGCCTGGGGTGGGGGCTCCGGCACACTGAAGCTTTCTTT.

This clonotype was seen at least ten times. CDR3 DNA: TGTGCCAGCACCCAGACAGGAAGAAACACTGAAGCTTTCTTT. Translating it yields CASTQTGRNTEAFF. V is TRBV12-3 or TRBV12-4 and J is TRBJ1-1; a possible D gene is TRBD1 (6 bases). The CDR3 covers 14 residues. Trimming pared 7 bases from V and 2 bases from J, leaving 14 bases between.

This clonotype was found a few times. This chain connects TRBV10-2 to TRBJ2-5; tentative D call: TRBD2 (5 bases). Per germline, CDR1 WSHSY and CDR2 SAAADI. V was clipped by 3 bases and J by 5 bases, with 10 bases between them. The CDR3 consists of 13 residues. The DNA for the CDR3 is TGCGCCAGCAGTGATATCGGGGTTGAGACCCAGTACTTC. Amino acid sequence: CASSDIGVETQYF.

This clonotype was observed many times. The CDR3 sequence: CASPRRNTEAFF. In nucleotides, the CDR3 is TGTGCCAGCCCCAGAAGGAACACTGAAGCTTTCTTT. This chain links TRBV9 with TRBJ1-1; D gene unclear. In germline, CDR1 is SGDLS, CDR2 YYNGEE. The ends were cut back, 7 bases at V and 1 base at J, with 8 bases in the middle. This CDR3 spans 12 amino acids.

This clonotype was picked up a small number of times. This chain links TRBV6-1 with TRBJ2-1, with D possibly being TRBD1 (5 bases). From germline, CDR1 is MNHNS and CDR2 SASEGT. Trimming left V 5 bases short and J 4 bases short, with 9 bases between. The CDR3 has 13 residues. The CDR3 loop is CASSPDIYNEQFF. CDR3 DNA sequence: TGTGCCAGCAGTCCGGACATATACAATGAGCAGTTCTTC.

This clonotype came up a few times. The genes are TRBV20-1 and TRBJ2-4; 8 positions match TRBD2. Germline V gene data show CDR1 as DFQATT and CDR2 as SNEGSKA (reference sequence). V lost 0 bases, J lost 8 bases, and 6 bases stayed unmatched. The CDR3 spans 14 residues. This chain's CDR3 is CSARDVGGADIQYF. The CDR3 DNA sequence: TGCAGTGCTAGAGATGTCGGGGGGGCGGACATTCAGTACTTC.